The 23 T cell receptor beta chains reported below all come from one sample, sequenced in a study of CD8+ T cells in alopecia areata. Extraction of RNA preceded its reverse transcription into cDNA, which served as the sequencing template. Method: immunoSEQ multiplex PCR; TCRdb's copy keeps in-frame clones and lacks some. The repertoire consists of about 210,000 clones, with about three fifths occurring once and the leading ten covering about 1.6%. Treatment in this sample: oral pan-JAK inhibitor, 5-10 mg twice daily. The input for sequencing was CD4+ T cells sorted from blood, taken at week 4, from a patient treated with tofacitinib. The receptors stem from a human donor with alopecia areata.

A few counts support this clone. This chain connects TRBV28 to TRBJ1-5; D is uncertain. The V end lost 3 bases, the J end lost 4 bases, and 7 bases lay between the germline ends. CDR3 size: 13 residues. Germline CDR1 MDHEN, CDR2 SYDVKM. CDR3 coding DNA: TGTGCCAGCAGTTTCGGAGGTAATCAGCCCCAGCATTTT. Translated: CASSFGGNQPQHF.

This clone has more than one count but fewer than ten. The CDR3 reads CSVERGANTGELFF. CDR3 nucleotide sequence: TGCAGCGTTGAAAGGGGGGCGAACACCGGGGAGCTGTTTTTT. The J gene is TRBJ2-2, the V gene TRBV29-1, with D perhaps TRBD1 or TRBD2 (6 bases each). Germline CDR1 reads SQVTM; CDR2 reads ANQGSEA. Trimming took 2 bases from V and 0 from J, leaving 7 bases between them. The CDR3 runs 14 residues.

This clone was counted once. The genes are TRBV30 and TRBJ2-3; no firm D call. This CDR3 region has 15 residues. Germline loops: CDR1 GTSNPN, CDR2 SVGIG (reference sequence). The V and J ends lost 0 bases and 0 bases respectively, with 10 bases between them. The CDR3 DNA sequence: TGTGCCTGGAGTGTATCGTCAGCTAGCACAGATACGCAGTATTTT. Translating gives CAWSVSSASTDTQYF.

V usage is TRBV5-6 and J usage is TRBJ2-6; D is perhaps TRBD1 (5 bases). V lost 3 bases to trimming and J lost 2 bases, with 15 bases between them. Germline V gene sequence: CDR1 SGHDT, CDR2 YYEEEE. CDR3 size: 17 residues. Here the CDR3 DNA reads TGTGCCAGCAGCTCTATGACAAGGGGTGCTGGGGCCAACGTCCTGACTTTC. This encodes CASSSMTRGAGANVLTF.

The chain combines TRBV27 with TRBJ2-7, with D perhaps being TRBD1 or TRBD2 (6 bases each). The CDR3 runs to 16 residues. V gave up 5 bases and J gave up 4 bases, with 21 bases separating them. Germline loops: CDR1 MNHEY, CDR2 SMNVEV (reference sequence). CDR3 bases: TGTGCCAGCAGTCCCCTCCCGGGGGCTCCCCATTACGAGCAGTACTTC. As protein: CASSPLPGAPHYEQYF.

Remarks on this clone: Additional DNA sequences in this sample encode the identical CDR3. CDR3 coding DNA: TGTGCCTGGAGTGTACGACAAGATTATGGCTACACCTTC. It specifies CAWSVRQDYGYTF. The rearrangement uses TRBV30 and TRBJ1-2; no clear D gene. The germline CDR1 and CDR2 sequences are GTSNPN and SVGIG (reference sequence). The CDR3 runs 13 residues. The V gene lost 0 bases and the J gene lost 5 bases, with 10 bases spanning the gap.

CDR3: CAWSVRSLGSPLHF. DNA for the CDR3: TGTGCCTGGAGTGTCCGCTCCTTGGGCTCACCCCTCCACTTT. The chain joins TRBV30 to TRBJ1-6; D gene ambiguous. This CDR3 spans 14 amino acids. Trimming took 0 bases from V and 10 from J, leaving 13 bases between them. The germline V gene has CDR1 GTSNPN and CDR2 SVGIG (reference sequence).

V and J are TRBV4-3 and TRBJ2-1, with D perhaps matching TRBD1 (6 bases). V lost 0 bases and J 4 bases, leaving 25 bases between the germline ends. Germline loops: CDR1 LGHNA, CDR2 YSLEER. The length of the CDR3 is 20 residues. The CDR3 DNA reads TGCGCCAGCAGCCAAGAGATACCTAGAGGGACAAATAAGGATTACAATGAGCAGTTCTTC. Its protein is CASSQEIPRGTNKDYNEQFF.

This clone has only a few counts. The V call is TRBV7-2, the J call TRBJ2-1; no firm D call. Germline lookup yields CDR1 SGHTA and CDR2 FQGNSA. This CDR3 has 13 residues. The V end was cut by 5 bases, the J end by 12 bases, with 17 bases between. The CDR3 loop reads CASSPPPQNGQFF. The CDR3 bases are TGTGCCAGCAGCCCACCCCCCCAGAACGGGCAGTTCTTC.

The chain employs TRBV7-2 and TRBJ1-6, with TRBD1 identical over 8 bases. Germline V gene data show CDR1 as SGHTA and CDR2 as FQGNSA. Losses at the gene ends were 4 bases for V and 10 bases for J; bases not matched to a gene: 15. This CDR3 comprises 17 residues. The DNA for the CDR3 is TGTGCCAGCAGCTCCGTTATGAGGACAGGGAGGTCGTCACCCCTCCACTTT. Its protein is CASSSVMRTGRSSPLHF.

This clone came up once. The chain joins TRBV30 to TRBJ2-1, with D possibly being TRBD1 (5 bases). Germline values: CDR1 GTSNPN, CDR2 SVGIG (reference sequence). This CDR3 spans 13 amino acids. Trimming took off 6 bases at V and 4 bases at J, with 13 bases between the two ends. CDR3 DNA sequence: TGTGCCTGTGACAGACCCGCTTACAATGAGCAGTTCTTC. Translation: CACDRPAYNEQFF.

This clone was recorded once. V gene TRBV25-1 combines with J gene TRBJ2-1; D ambiguous. Per germline, CDR1 MGHDK and CDR2 SYGVNS. This CDR3 comprises 14 residues. V shed 2 bases and J shed 8 bases, with 13 bases lying between them. The CDR3 protein is CASSEGAERDEQFF. DNA of the CDR3: TGTGCCAGCAGTGAAGGCGCGGAGCGCGATGAGCAGTTCTTC.

This chain connects TRBV18 to TRBJ2-1; D is tentatively TRBD1 or TRBD2 (5 bases each). CDR1 and CDR2 (germline): KGHSH, LQKENI. V was clipped by 8 bases and J by 0 bases, with 20 bases between them. The CDR3 loop spans 17 amino acids. CDR3 amino acids: CASRGRTRASSYNEQFF. The CDR3 region has the DNA TGTGCCAGCCGGGGCCGGACGCGGGCTAGCTCCTACAATGAGCAGTTCTTC.

The chain recombines TRBV5-1 with TRBJ2-3; no firm D call. The germline V gene has CDR1 SGHRS and CDR2 YFSETQ. The CDR3 has 12 amino acids. Trimming stripped 6 bases from V and 0 bases from J, with 5 bases between. The chain's CDR3 is CASTGSTDTQYF. For the CDR3, the DNA is TGCGCCAGCACGGGCAGCACAGATACGCAGTATTTT.

V and J are TRBV6-5 and TRBJ1-5; D call uncertain. V was cut by 8 bases and J by 4 bases, with 12 bases left in between. The CDR3 runs to 13 residues. The germline V gene encodes CDR1 MNHEY and CDR2 SVGAGI. This CDR3 reads CASGGSLNQPQHF. CDR3 nucleotide sequence: TGTGCCAGCGGCGGAAGTTTAAATCAGCCCCAGCATTTT.

The chain uses TRBV6-6 and TRBJ2-1; 9 positions agree with TRBD2. Trimming took 5 bases from V and 4 from J; bases not matched to a gene: 9. The CDR3 loop spans 16 amino acids. Germline V gene lookup returns CDR1 MNHNY and CDR2 SVGAGI (reference sequence). For the CDR3, the DNA is TGTGCCAGCAGTCAGATTAGCGGGGGCCGATACAATGAGCAGTTCTTC. It codes for CASSQISGGRYNEQFF.

This clone was observed a handful of times. The chain carries TRBV30 and TRBJ1-1; the D gene is possibly TRBD1 (6 bases). The germline gives CDR1 GTSNPN, CDR2 SVGIG (reference sequence). The CDR3 covers 12 residues. Trimming took 0 bases from V and 10 from J, leaving 12 bases between them. In nucleotides, the CDR3 is TGTGCCTGGAGTGTTTGGGAGGGGGTAGCTTTCTTT. Translation gives CAWSVWEGVAFF.

The chain carries TRBV6-6 and TRBJ1-1; TRBD1 matches 8 bases. Germline lookup yields CDR1 MNHNY and CDR2 SVGAGI (reference sequence). V trimming: 7 bases; J trimming: 12 bases; junction bases outside the gene matches: 10. There are 12 residues in the CDR3. CDR3 amino acids: CASIGGTGGTFF. CDR3 nucleotide sequence: TGTGCCAGCATTGGGGGTACAGGGGGTACTTTCTTT.

The chain has TRBV15 and TRBJ2-2; 11 bases match TRBD1. This CDR3 has 15 amino acids. The germline CDR1 and CDR2 sequences are LNHNV and YYDKDF (reference sequence). V gave up 4 bases and J gave up 6 bases; unmatched junction bases: 4. The CDR3, as DNA: TGTGCCACCAGCACGTGGGGACAGGGGGCCGGGGAGCTGTTTTTT. Translated, it gives CATSTWGQGAGELFF.

The J gene is TRBJ2-5, the V gene TRBV5-1; TRBD1 is a possible D gene (6 bases). The CDR3 is 15 residues long. Germline V CDR1 and CDR2: SGHRS, YFSETQ. V lost 1 base, J lost 4 bases, and 14 bases lay in between. The CDR3 spells CASSLLGQIRETQYF. The CDR3, as DNA: TGCGCCAGCAGCTTGCTCGGACAGATTCGAGAGACCCAGTACTTC.

This clone was found many times. The chain recombines TRBV7-2 with TRBJ1-6; perhaps TRBD1 as D (6 bases). CDR3 length: 15 amino acids. Germline CDR1 SGHTA, CDR2 FQGNSA. V was shortened by 7 bases and J by 9 bases, with 19 bases between the two germline ends. The CDR3 spells CASTFLGRGSSPLHF. In DNA form, the CDR3 reads TGTGCCAGCACCTTCCTGGGCAGGGGTAGTTCACCCCTCCACTTT.

The chain is built from TRBV5-1 and TRBJ2-5; 8 nucleotides match TRBD1. This CDR3 has 15 amino acids. Germline V gene lookup returns CDR1 SGHRS and CDR2 YFSETQ. With V trimmed by 3 bases and J by 3 bases, 7 bases remained unmatched. The chain's CDR3 is CASSSQGADEETQYF. For the CDR3, the DNA is TGCGCCAGCAGCTCCCAGGGGGCCGACGAAGAGACCCAGTACTTC.

The chain joins TRBV7-2 to TRBJ2-1, with D perhaps TRBD1 (5 bases). V was cut by 5 bases and J by 7 bases, with 9 bases left in between. The CDR3 is 12 amino acids. From germline, CDR1 is SGHTA and CDR2 FQGNSA. This chain's CDR3 is CASSPNRNEQFF. The CDR3 region has the DNA TGTGCCAGCAGCCCCAACAGGAATGAGCAGTTCTTC.